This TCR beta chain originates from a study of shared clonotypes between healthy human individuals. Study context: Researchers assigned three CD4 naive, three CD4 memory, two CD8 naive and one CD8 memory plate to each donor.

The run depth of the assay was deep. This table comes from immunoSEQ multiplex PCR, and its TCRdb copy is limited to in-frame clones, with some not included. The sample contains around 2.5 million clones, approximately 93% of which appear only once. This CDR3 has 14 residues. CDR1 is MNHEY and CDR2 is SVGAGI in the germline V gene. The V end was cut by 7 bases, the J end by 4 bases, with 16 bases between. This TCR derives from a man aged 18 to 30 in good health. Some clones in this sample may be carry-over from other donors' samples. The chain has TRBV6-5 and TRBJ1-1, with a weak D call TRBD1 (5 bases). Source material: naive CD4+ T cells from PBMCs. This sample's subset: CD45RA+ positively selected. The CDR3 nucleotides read TGTGCCAGCAAACCCGACGGGACTGGCACTGAAGCTTTCTTT. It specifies CASKPDGTGTEAFF.